The 9 T cell receptor beta chains in this list originate from one sample, sequenced in a study of T cell changes during pregnancy in multiple sclerosis. Some clones are missing from TCRdb's copy, which holds only in-frame ones; the method was immunoSEQ multiplex PCR. The sample gives 80,000 or so clones, approximately 95% of which show up once; more than 0.95% is in the top ten. The sequenced sample was peripheral blood, obtained in the second trimester of pregnancy. All receptors come from a female donor in good health, enrolled as a control in a pregnancy study.

This clone was observed a single time. The chain has TRBV6-1 and TRBJ1-5; possibly TRBD1 for D (5 bases). Trimming shortened V by 6 bases and J by 7 bases, and 13 bases separated the two germline ends. Germline assignment: CDR1 MNHNS and CDR2 SASEGT. The CDR3 is 13 amino acids. This CDR3 is CASRDTGGQPQHF. CDR3 sequence (DNA): TGTGCCAGCAGGGACACCGGCGGACAGCCCCAGCATTTT.

The V gene is TRBV29-1, the J gene TRBJ2-7; 7 bases align to TRBD2. The junction had 15 bases not matched to a gene; V was cut back by 5 bases and J by 2 bases. Germline CDR1 SQVTM, CDR2 ANQGSEA. The CDR3 extends over 16 amino acids. The CDR3 protein is CSVLRSGGTTPYEQYF. CDR3 nucleotide sequence: TGCAGCGTTCTCCGATCGGGGGGAACTACCCCCTACGAGCAGTACTTC.

J is TRBJ2-1 and V is TRBV7-8; no clear D. Germline CDR1 reads SGHVS; CDR2 reads FQNEAQ. Trimming stripped 1 base from V and 4 bases from J, with 11 bases between. The CDR3 is made up of 15 amino acids. The CDR3 reads CASSLGGSIYNEQFF. For the CDR3, the DNA is TGTGCCAGCAGCTTAGGCGGTAGTATTTACAATGAGCAGTTCTTC.

This clone was counted a single time. The chain carries TRBV28 and TRBJ1-1; D perhaps matches TRBD1 (6 bases). The germline V gene has CDR1 MDHEN and CDR2 SYDVKM. Trimming removed 5 bases at V and 4 bases at J, with 17 bases between. The CDR3 contains 15 residues. This CDR3 is CASSPIWGGGTEAFF. The CDR3, as DNA: TGTGCCAGCAGTCCCATTTGGGGGGGCGGCACTGAAGCTTTCTTT.

The chain has TRBV27 and TRBJ1-4; no reliable D call. Germline CDR1 is MNHEY and CDR2 is SMNVEV (reference sequence). Trimming left V 3 bases short and J 0 bases short, with 11 bases between. CDR3 length: 16 amino acids. In nucleotides, the CDR3 is TGTGCCAGCAGTTTTCGCAGGTCGGCAACTAATGAAAAACTGTTTTTT. Translated, it gives CASSFRRSATNEKLFF.

A single count supports this clone. The V and J genes are TRBV21-1 and TRBJ2-7; TRBD2 reflects the table's D call only, with no check against the DNA. TRBV21-1 counts as a pseudogene. This CDR3 region has 15 residues. Here the CDR3 DNA reads TGTGCCAGCAGCGGGAACGGGAGGCCACGCTACGAGCAGTACTTC. It is translated as CASSGNGRPRYEQYF.

The chain recombines TRBV2 with TRBJ2-7, with 7 bases aligning to TRBD2. Trimming removed 4 bases from V and 2 bases from J; junction bases left unmatched: 8. Germline values: CDR1 SNHLY, CDR2 FYNNEI. CDR3 length: 15 residues. CDR3 protein: CASSVQAGPAYEQYF. CDR3 bases: TGTGCCAGCAGTGTCCAAGCGGGGCCCGCCTACGAGCAGTACTTC.

The genes are TRBV6-5 and TRBJ2-7; 7 positions match TRBD2. V lost 6 bases, J lost 4 bases, and 12 bases stayed unmatched. The CDR3 has 15 amino acids. Per germline, CDR1 MNHEY and CDR2 SVGAGI. The CDR3 coding sequence is TGTGCCAGCAGCCTCATAAGCGGGAAAGTATACGAGCAGTACTTC. Protein: CASSLISGKVYEQYF.

The chain links TRBV28 to TRBJ2-1; perhaps TRBD1 as D (6 bases). Between the trimmed V and J ends, which lost 5 bases and 8 bases, there was a span of 22 bases. There are 16 residues in the CDR3. Germline loops: CDR1 MDHEN, CDR2 SYDVKM. Here the CDR3 reads CASSPEGDIPSHEQFF. The CDR3 region has the DNA TGTGCCAGCAGTCCCGAAGGGGACATACCTTCCCATGAGCAGTTCTTC.